This T cell receptor beta chain came from a study of blood T cell repertoires in COVID-19. Study as a whole: The samples span acute and convalescent COVID-19 from the United States, Italy and Spain. The cDNA or gDNA used as material had been derived from T cells, B-cell-depleted T cells, or PBMCs.

Source study methods: Reference gene primer amplification gave estimated nucleated cell counts. Profiling relied on immunoSEQ multiplex PCR, and the TCRdb table lists in-frame clones only, not all of them. That table furnishes V, J and clone size, whereas the DNA furnished D and trimming. The table lists about 210,000 clones, around 82% of them singletons. The germline V gene encodes CDR1 SGHTA and CDR2 FQGTGA. The CDR3 runs to 12 residues. V shed 5 bases and J shed 7 bases, with 10 bases lying between them. The clonotype comes from a woman aged 40-49 years with acute or convalescent COVID-19. The chain links TRBV7-3 to TRBJ2-3, with D maybe TRBD2 (5 bases). Material for sequencing was peripheral blood. The CDR3 bases are TGTGCCAGCAGCCCCGGAGGAAATACGCAGTATTTT. As protein: CASSPGGNTQYF.